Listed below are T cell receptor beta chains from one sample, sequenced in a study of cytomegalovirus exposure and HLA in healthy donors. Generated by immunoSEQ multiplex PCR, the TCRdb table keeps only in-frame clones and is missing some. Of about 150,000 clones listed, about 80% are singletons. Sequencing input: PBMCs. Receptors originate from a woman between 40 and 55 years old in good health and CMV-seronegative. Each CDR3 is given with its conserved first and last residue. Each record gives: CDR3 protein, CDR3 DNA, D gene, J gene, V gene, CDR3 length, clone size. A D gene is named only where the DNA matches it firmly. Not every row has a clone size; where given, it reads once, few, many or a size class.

CDR3aa: CASRDPLAGGSPSYNEQFF
CDR3nt: TGCGCCAGCAGGGATCCCCTAGCGGGGGGAAGCCCGTCGTACAATGAGCAGTTCTTC
d_gene: TRBD2
j_gene: TRBJ2-1
v_gene: TRBV4-1
len: 19
abundance: .

CDR3aa: CASSLARAGDSTDTQYF
CDR3nt: TGTGCCAGCAGCTTAGCACGGGCGGGGGACAGCACAGATACGCAGTATTTT
d_gene: TRBD2
j_gene: TRBJ2-3
v_gene: TRBV7-2
len: 17
abundance: few

CDR3aa: CASSLGGNTEAFF
CDR3nt: TGTGCCAGCAGCTTAGGCGGAAACACTGAAGCTTTCTTT
d_gene: .
j_gene: TRBJ1-1
v_gene: TRBV11-3
len: 13
abundance: .

CDR3aa: CASSSDGTTNEKLFF
CDR3nt: TGCGCCAGCAGCTCGGACGGGACAACTAATGAAAAACTGTTTTTT
d_gene: .
j_gene: TRBJ1-4
v_gene: TRBV5-1
len: 15
abundance: .

CDR3aa: CASSTSVMNTEAFF
CDR3nt: TGTGCCAGTAGTACCTCGGTTATGAACACTGAAGCTTTCTTT
d_gene: .
j_gene: TRBJ1-1
v_gene: TRBV19
len: 14
abundance: .

CDR3aa: CASSQVGGTAGELFF
CDR3nt: TGCGCCAGCAGCCAAGTCGGGGGTACGGCCGGGGAGCTGTTTTTT
d_gene: .
j_gene: TRBJ2-2
v_gene: TRBV4-1
len: 15
abundance: once

CDR3aa: CASSYGGEAFF
CDR3nt: TGTGCCAGCAGTTACGGCGGGGAAGCTTTCTTT
d_gene: .
j_gene: TRBJ1-1
v_gene: TRBV6-5
len: 11
abundance: .

CDR3aa: CASSADSPLHF
CDR3nt: TGTGCCAGCAGTGCGGATTCACCCCTCCACTTT
d_gene: .
j_gene: TRBJ1-6
v_gene: TRBV5-6
len: 11
abundance: few

CDR3aa: CASSLQQYNEQFF
CDR3nt: TGCGCCAGCAGCTTGCAACAGTACAATGAGCAGTTCTTC
d_gene: .
j_gene: TRBJ2-1
v_gene: TRBV5-1
len: 13
abundance: .

CDR3aa: CASSLDPRDHEKLFF
CDR3nt: TGTGCCAGCAGCTTAGATCCCAGGGATCACGAAAAACTGTTTTTT
d_gene: .
j_gene: TRBJ1-4
v_gene: TRBV7-9
len: 15
abundance: .

CDR3aa: CASSYRTAQETQYF
CDR3nt: TGTGCCAGCAGTTACAGGACAGCTCAAGAGACCCAGTACTTC
d_gene: .
j_gene: TRBJ2-5
v_gene: TRBV6-5
len: 14
abundance: few

CDR3aa: CAWVGGASTYNEQFF
CDR3nt: TGTGCCTGGGTAGGGGGAGCGTCTACCTACAATGAGCAGTTCTTC
d_gene: .
j_gene: TRBJ2-1
v_gene: TRBV30
len: 15
abundance: .

CDR3aa: CATSSGGPYEQYF
CDR3nt: TGTGCCACCAGTAGCGGGGGACCCTACGAGCAGTACTTC
d_gene: TRBD2
j_gene: TRBJ2-7
v_gene: TRBV19
len: 13
abundance: .

CDR3aa: CASSPGQGPFEQYF
CDR3nt: TGTGCCAGTTCCCCGGGACAGGGCCCTTTCGAGCAGTACTTC
d_gene: TRBD1
j_gene: TRBJ2-7
v_gene: TRBV6-1
len: 14
abundance: .

CDR3aa: CASSQKGLAGAYEQYF
CDR3nt: TGTGCCAGCAGCCAAAAGGGGCTAGCGGGGGCCTACGAGCAGTACTTC
d_gene: TRBD2
j_gene: TRBJ2-7
v_gene: TRBV4-2
len: 16
abundance: .

CDR3aa: CASSTRRANEKLFF
CDR3nt: TGTGCCAGCAGCACCCGGAGGGCTAATGAAAAACTGTTTTTT
d_gene: .
j_gene: TRBJ1-4
v_gene: TRBV13
len: 14
abundance: .

CDR3aa: CASSQGQEPTIGNTIYF
CDR3nt: TGCGCCAGCAGCCAAGGGCAAGAACCAACGATCGGAAACACCATATATTTT
d_gene: .
j_gene: TRBJ1-3
v_gene: TRBV4-1
len: 17
abundance: once

CDR3aa: CAREEGIGEAFF
CDR3nt: TGTGCCAGAGAGGAGGGAATTGGAGAAGCTTTCTTT
d_gene: .
j_gene: TRBJ1-1
v_gene: TRBV7-2
len: 12
abundance: few

CDR3aa: CASSLVLEQYF
CDR3nt: TGTGCCAGCAGCTTAGTTCTCGAGCAGTACTTC
d_gene: .
j_gene: TRBJ2-7
v_gene: TRBV11-2
len: 11
abundance: few

CDR3aa: CASSAPSGNTDTQYF
CDR3nt: TGTGCCAGCAGTGCCCCTAGCGGAAACACAGATACGCAGTATTTT
d_gene: TRBD2
j_gene: TRBJ2-3
v_gene: TRBV6-1
len: 15
abundance: .

CDR3aa: CASSLGPRGQGGEAFF
CDR3nt: TGCGCCAGCAGCTTGGGACCCAGGGGACAGGGGGGTGAAGCTTTCTTT
d_gene: TRBD1
j_gene: TRBJ1-1
v_gene: TRBV5-1
len: 16
abundance: .

CDR3aa: CASSQVAGQGSGELFF
CDR3nt: TGCGCCAGCAGCCAAGTTGCAGGACAGGGCTCCGGGGAGCTGTTTTTT
d_gene: TRBD1
j_gene: TRBJ2-2
v_gene: TRBV4-1
len: 16
abundance: .